The sequence of this TCR beta chain was determined in a study of shared clonotypes between healthy human individuals. Study observations and caveats: Generation probabilities of non-shared clonotypes were lower (relative to those shared by all four donors). Inspection by rarefaction showed sorted-subset sequencing to be incomplete despite large depth.

Terminally differentiated effector memory CD45RA+ cells were excluded by CCR7 positive selection of CD45RO-negative cells. Concerning this clone: Its antigen is still unknown.

Only in-frame clones appear in the TCRdb table, and some are missing; sequencing was by immunoSEQ multiplex PCR. Here the sample spans about 2.1 million clones, 85% to 95% being singletons. J gave up 5 bases and V 5 bases, and 6 bases lay outside the gene matches. Germline V gene data show CDR1 as LGHNA and CDR2 as YNFKEQ. This CDR3 is built from 14 residues. The sequence was obtained from a man in his late teens or twenties in good health. Some clones in this sample may be carry-over from other donors' samples. The genes are TRBV4-2 and TRBJ1-5; 7 positions agree with TRBD1. The sample taken for sequencing was naive CD8+ T cells from PBMCs. In DNA, the CDR3 is TGTGCCAGCAGCTCAAGCAGGGGGGATCAGCCCCAGCATTTT. Translation gives CASSSSRGDQPQHF.